Sequencing of this T cell receptor beta chain was carried out in a study of immune characterization of retroperitoneal liposarcoma. In TCRdb, the PCR reads were re-called with MiXCR into one record per CDR3 protein. The sample consists of 11,000 or so distinct CDR3 sequences, roughly 22% of them appearing once. This clonotype was counted only a few times. Between the trimmed V and J ends, which lost 1 base and 11 bases, there was a span of 16 bases. The CDR3 contains 14 residues. Germline V gene sequence: CDR1 MNHNS, CDR2 SASEGT. The chain is built from TRBV6-1 and TRBJ2-3; D remains ambiguous. This TCR was recovered from a female donor with retroperitoneal liposarcoma. Sequenced input: blood. The DNA of the CDR3 is TGTGCCAGCAGTGAAGAGTACGGAACCTACGAGCAGTATTTT. Protein sequence: CASSEEYGTYEQYF.